The 23 T cell receptor beta chains below come from one sample, sequenced in a study of shared clonotypes between healthy human individuals. Sequencing was performed with immunoSEQ multiplex PCR; in TCRdb, only in-frame clones are kept and a portion is missing. Of about 1.5 million clones listed, about 98% are singletons. Source material: naive CD4+ T cells sorted from blood. Subset: CD45RA+ positively selected. Receptors originate from a man aged 25 to 40 in good health.

This chain joins TRBV7-2 and TRBJ2-3; 7 bases are shared with TRBD2. CDR1 and CDR2 from the germline V gene are SGHTA and FQGNSA. The CDR3 sequence is 14 residues long. The junction had 3 bases not matched to a gene; V was cut back by 6 bases and J by 0 bases. The CDR3, as DNA: TGTGCCAGCAGATTTAGCGGGAGCACAGATACGCAGTATTTT. Translated, it gives CASRFSGSTDTQYF.

The CDR3 reads CSASLAKQYF. Written as DNA, the CDR3 is TGCAGTGCTAGCTTGGCAAAGCAGTACTTC. The genes are TRBV20-1 and TRBJ2-7; D unresolved. Deletions cut 3 bases from V and 8 bases from J, with 8 bases between. Germline values: CDR1 DFQATT, CDR2 SNEGSKA (reference sequence). This CDR3 is built from 10 residues.

This clone was counted a single time. V is TRBV6-1 and J is TRBJ2-1, with D tentatively TRBD2 (5 bases). This CDR3 spans 15 amino acids. Germline V gene data show CDR1 as MNHNS and CDR2 as SASEGT. The germline V and J ends were trimmed by 7 bases and 0 bases, with 13 bases remaining between them. The CDR3 sequence is CASTPDRGSYNEQFF. The CDR3 DNA sequence: TGTGCCAGCACCCCCGATCGGGGCTCCTACAATGAGCAGTTCTTC.

CDR3 protein: CASRKRASPGSGANVLTF. CDR3 in DNA: TGTGCCAGCAGGAAAAGGGCTAGTCCTGGCTCTGGGGCCAACGTCCTGACTTTC. This chain connects TRBV9 to TRBJ2-6; no clear D. The length of the CDR3 is 18 residues. The V end lost 5 bases, the J end lost 0 bases, and 18 bases lay between the germline ends. Germline CDR1 and CDR2: SGDLS and YYNGEE.

The J gene is TRBJ2-1, the V gene TRBV9; 7 bases line up with TRBD2. With 0 bases clipped from V and 5 bases from J, the junction kept 5 bases outside the gene matches. Germline V gene sequence: CDR1 SGDLS, CDR2 YYNGEE. CDR3 size: 15 residues. The CDR3 sequence: CASSVDVTSNNEQFF. The DNA of the CDR3 is TGTGCCAGCAGCGTAGATGTGACTAGCAACAATGAGCAGTTCTTC.

The chain recombines TRBV5-1 with TRBJ2-1; D may match TRBD1 or TRBD2 (5 bases each). CDR1 SGHRS and CDR2 YFSETQ come from the germline V gene. V was shortened by 1 base and J by 5 bases, with 10 bases between the two germline ends. The CDR3 has 14 amino acids. CDR3 region: CASSLTGRNNEQFF. CDR3 bases: TGCGCCAGCAGCTTGACGGGACGGAACAATGAGCAGTTCTTC.

This chain links TRBV11-3 with TRBJ2-1; 8 bases are a match to TRBD2. V was clipped by 5 bases and J by 0 bases; unmatched bases: 3. This CDR3 has 15 residues. Germline loops: CDR1 SGHNT, CDR2 YENEEA. In DNA form, the CDR3 reads TGTGCCAGCAGCCAGAGCGGGAGCTCCTACAATGAGCAGTTCTTC. Translated: CASSQSGSSYNEQFF.

The V call is TRBV5-8, the J call TRBJ2-4; D is undetermined. Germline V lookup: CDR1 SGHTS, CDR2 YDEGEE. The CDR3 sequence is 14 residues long. V gave up 3 bases and J gave up 0 bases, with 7 bases separating them. CDR3 sequence reads: CASSSELAKNIQYF. The CDR3 bases are TGTGCCAGCAGCTCCGAGTTAGCCAAAAACATTCAGTACTTC.

This chain joins TRBV18 and TRBJ2-7, with 7 positions matching TRBD2. The junction had 14 bases not matched to a gene; V was cut back by 2 bases and J by 1 base. This CDR3 has 18 amino acids. Germline V gene lookup returns CDR1 KGHSH and CDR2 LQKENI. CDR3 protein: CASSPKRGTAATSYEQYF. The CDR3 region has the DNA TGTGCCAGCTCACCAAAGCGGGGAACCGCAGCTACATCCTACGAGCAGTACTTC.

The genes are TRBV6-6 and TRBJ1-2, with 7 nucleotides matching TRBD1. CDR1 and CDR2 from the germline V gene are MNHNY and SVGAGI (reference sequence). The ends lost 2 bases at V and 1 base at J; junction bases unmatched: 7. The CDR3 spans 16 residues. Written as DNA, the CDR3 is TGTGCCAGCAGTTACGGGCTCCAGGGGGGTAACTATGGCTACACCTTC. Protein product: CASSYGLQGGNYGYTF.

The V call is TRBV5-6, the J call TRBJ2-3, with 9 positions matching TRBD1. There are 15 residues in the CDR3. Per germline, CDR1 SGHDT and CDR2 YYEEEE. Trimming took 4 bases from V and 2 from J; bases not matched to a gene: 5. CDR3 sequence: CASSLRQGVTDTQYF. Here the CDR3 DNA reads TGTGCCAGCAGCCTAAGACAGGGGGTCACAGATACGCAGTATTTT.

The chain is built from TRBV19 and TRBJ2-1, with 11 bases lining up with TRBD2. The V and J ends lost 6 bases and 7 bases, in that order; junction bases with no gene match: 8. From germline, CDR1 is LNHDA and CDR2 SQIVND (reference sequence). CDR3 length equals 15 residues. For the CDR3, the DNA is TGTGCCAGTAGCACACTAGCGGGAGTGTGGAATGAGCAGTTCTTC. Its translation: CASSTLAGVWNEQFF.

The chain links TRBV9 to TRBJ2-2; TRBD2 agrees at 7 bases. CDR3 length: 18 residues. CDR1 SGDLS and CDR2 YYNGEE come from the germline V gene. V trimming: 0 bases; J trimming: 3 bases; junction bases outside the gene matches: 11. In nucleotides, the CDR3 is TGTGCCAGCAGCGTAGAGGGCGGGAGCCCACGAGACACCGGGGAGCTGTTTTTT. Amino acid sequence: CASSVEGGSPRDTGELFF. Based on the CDR3 plus reference TRBV9 and TRBJ2-2, the full variable domain is DSGVTQTPKHLITATGQRVTLRCSPRSGDLSVYWYQQSLDQGLQFLIQYYNGEERAKGNILERFSAQQFPDLHSELNLSSLELGDSALYFCASSVEGGSPRDTGELFFGEGSRLTVL.

This clone was seen only once. The rearrangement uses TRBV19 and TRBJ1-4; no clear D. From germline, CDR1 is LNHDA and CDR2 SQIVND (reference sequence). V was pared by 6 bases and J by 7 bases, with 12 bases between. This CDR3 contains 13 residues. The chain's CDR3 is CASSPPVREKLFF. The CDR3, as DNA: TGTGCCAGTAGCCCCCCTGTCCGTGAAAAACTGTTTTTT. The full variable domain, with the rest looked up from reference TRBV19 and TRBJ1-4, is DGGITQSPKYLFRKEGQNVTLSCEQNLNHDAMYWYRQDPGQGLRLIYYSQIVNDFQKGDIAEGYSVSREKKESFPLTVTSAQKNPTAFYLCASSPPVREKLFFGSGTQLSVL.

The rearrangement uses TRBV4-1 and TRBJ1-3; D is ambiguous. Trimming removed 6 bases at V and 2 bases at J, with 5 bases between. This CDR3 is built from 12 residues. Germline V gives CDR1 MGHRA, CDR2 YSYEKL. As DNA, the CDR3 is TGCGCCAGCAGTGGACCTGGAAACACCATATATTTT. Its translation is CASSGPGNTIYF.

The V call is TRBV5-4, the J call TRBJ2-1; 8 nucleotides agree with TRBD2. The CDR3 spans 17 residues. With 3 bases clipped from V and 8 bases from J, the junction kept 16 bases outside the gene matches. Germline V gene data show CDR1 as SGHNT and CDR2 as YYREEE (reference sequence). The CDR3 spells CASSSRSSPGLVDEQFF. The CDR3 region has the DNA TGTGCCAGCAGCTCTAGATCTTCACCGGGACTAGTCGATGAGCAGTTCTTC.

The genes are TRBV5-1 and TRBJ1-2, with 12 bases lining up with TRBD1. The V gene end was trimmed by 4 bases and the J gene end by 6 bases; junction bases not matched to a gene: 16. The germline gives CDR1 SGHRS, CDR2 YFSETQ. This CDR3 contains 18 residues. The CDR3 loop reads CASSPEPGQGARENGYTF. The CDR3 DNA reads as TGCGCCAGCAGCCCCGAGCCGGGACAGGGGGCGAGGGAGAATGGCTACACCTTC.

The rearrangement links TRBV10-3 to TRBJ2-3, with 11 bases fitting TRBD2. This CDR3 is built from 20 residues. V trimming: 6 bases; J trimming: 4 bases; junction bases outside the gene matches: 21. Germline lookup yields CDR1 ENHRY and CDR2 SYGVKD. The CDR3 sequence: CAIRPRPGTSGGWGADTQYF. In DNA, the CDR3 is TGTGCCATCAGACCCAGACCAGGGACTAGCGGTGGATGGGGGGCAGATACGCAGTATTTT.

V and J are TRBV30 and TRBJ2-2; a possible D gene is TRBD2 (6 bases). Germline V CDR1 and CDR2: GTSNPN, SVGIG (reference sequence). The CDR3 is 15 amino acids. V was shortened by 0 bases and J by 5 bases, with 13 bases between the two germline ends. The CDR3 spells CAWSVVLAGTGELFF. CDR3 sequence (DNA): TGTGCCTGGAGTGTAGTCCTGGCGGGGACCGGGGAGCTGTTTTTT.

Regarding this clone: Other DNA sequences of this sample code for an identical CDR3. The chain links TRBV10-1 to TRBJ2-7; a weak D match, TRBD2 (6 bases). This CDR3 is built from 13 residues. Per the germline V gene, CDR1 is WNHNN and CDR2 is SYGVQD (reference sequence). The V and J ends lost 4 bases and 3 bases respectively, with 10 bases between them. Here the CDR3 DNA reads TGCGCCAGCAGTGCGACCGGGAGCTACGAGCAGTACTTC. It yields the protein CASSATGSYEQYF.

The V call is TRBV9, the J call TRBJ1-2; D is unresolved. CDR1 is SGDLS, CDR2 YYNGEE, per germline. The germline V and J ends were trimmed by 0 bases and 5 bases, with 14 bases remaining between them. This CDR3 is built from 15 residues. The CDR3 DNA reads TGTGCCAGCAGCGTAGGTTGGGTCAGTCAATATGGCTACACCTTC. Its protein is CASSVGWVSQYGYTF.

This chain links TRBV4-3 with TRBJ2-1; D tentatively fits TRBD1 or TRBD2 (5 bases each). Trimming shortened V by 4 bases and J by 2 bases, and 12 bases separated the two germline ends. Germline lookup yields CDR1 LGHNA and CDR2 YSLEER. CDR3 length equals 15 residues. CDR3 sequence: CASSPGRDAYNEQFF. CDR3 DNA sequence: TGCGCCAGCAGCCCAGGCAGGGACGCCTACAATGAGCAGTTCTTC.

This clone was detected only once. This chain joins TRBV7-2 and TRBJ2-1; D could derive from TRBD1 or TRBD2 (5 bases each). Germline V gene data show CDR1 as SGHTA and CDR2 as FQGNSA. CDR3 length: 13 amino acids. The V and J ends lost 4 bases and 10 bases respectively, with 14 bases between them. CDR3 region: CASSSRDHGEQFF. The CDR3 DNA is TGTGCCAGCAGCTCCCGGGACCACGGGGAGCAGTTCTTC.